These 14 T cell receptor beta chains originate from one sample sequenced in a study of CD8+ T cells in alopecia areata. The treatment is: oral pan-JAK inhibitor, 5-10 mg twice daily. It was cDNA, reverse transcribed from extracted RNA, that served as the sequencing template. The protocol was immunoSEQ multiplex PCR, while the TCRdb copy is restricted to in-frame clones and leaves out a portion. Among a few hundred thousand clones, more than 45% were seen once, and the ten largest hold approximately 1.4%. Specimen: CD4+ T cells sorted from blood, collected at week 4, from a patient treated with tofacitinib. These receptors all stem from a human donor with alopecia areata.

As regards this clone: It may be a read error: a sequence one base away is much more abundant. V usage is TRBV5-6 and J usage is TRBJ1-6; 7 nucleotides align to TRBD1. V trimming: 4 bases; J trimming: 4 bases; junction bases outside the gene matches: 2. Germline V gives CDR1 SGHDT, CDR2 YYEEEE. The CDR3 is made up of 14 amino acids. The CDR3 DNA reads TGTGCCAGCAGCCCGGGACAGTATAATTCACCCCTCCACTTT. Its translation: CASSPGQYNSPLHF.

The V call is TRBV5-1, the J call TRBJ2-7; D is perhaps TRBD2 (5 bases). Looked up from germline, CDR1 is SGHRS and CDR2 is YFSETQ. The CDR3 consists of 12 residues. The V and J ends lost 4 bases and 4 bases respectively, with 9 bases between them. CDR3 nucleotide sequence: TGCGCCAGCAGCGGGAGTTCATACGAGCAGTACTTC. Amino acid sequence: CASSGSSYEQYF.

This clone was recorded only once. V usage is TRBV2 and J usage is TRBJ2-4, with TRBD1 as a possible D gene (6 bases). Trimming removed 6 bases from V and 0 bases from J, with 12 bases in between. CDR1 and CDR2 (germline): SNHLY, FYNNEI. The CDR3 spans 15 residues. In DNA form, the CDR3 reads TGTGCCAGCAGCGAGGAACAGGGAGCCAAAAACATTCAGTACTTC. Encoded protein: CASSEEQGAKNIQYF.

This clone was picked up a small number of times. The chain links TRBV7-9 to TRBJ2-4; 10 bases fit TRBD1. The CDR3 sequence is 16 residues long. CDR1 is SEHNR and CDR2 is FQNEAQ in the germline V gene (reference sequence). V trimming: 3 bases; J trimming: 8 bases; junction bases outside the gene matches: 10. The CDR3 protein is CASSFDPGQGMDIQYF. In nucleotides, the CDR3 is TGTGCCAGCAGCTTTGATCCGGGACAGGGGATGGACATTCAGTACTTC.

The chain carries TRBV2 and TRBJ2-2, with 11 nucleotides matching TRBD2. The CDR3 loop spans 16 amino acids. CDR1 is SNHLY and CDR2 is FYNNEI in the germline V gene. Trimming cost V 6 bases and J 4 bases; bases outside gene matches: 7. The CDR3 sequence is CASSSGLAGGTGELFF. CDR3 in DNA: TGTGCCAGCAGCTCCGGGCTAGCGGGGGGCACCGGGGAGCTGTTTTTT.

The chain employs TRBV2 and TRBJ2-7; D is possibly TRBD2 (5 bases). The germline CDR1 and CDR2 sequences are SNHLY and FYNNEI. Trimming shortened V by 4 bases and J by 3 bases, and 13 bases separated the two germline ends. This CDR3 has 14 amino acids. This CDR3 is CASSVSEGSYEQYF. CDR3 bases: TGTGCCAGCAGTGTGTCTGAGGGAAGCTACGAGCAGTACTTC. Based on the CDR3 plus reference TRBV2 and TRBJ2-7, the full variable domain is EPEVTQTPSHQVTQMGQEVILRCVPISNHLYFYWYRQILGQKVEFLVSFYNNEISEKSEIFDDQFSVERPDGSNFTLKIRSTKLEDSAMYFCASSVSEGSYEQYFGPGTRLTVT.

This clone was counted between two and nine times. The chain combines TRBV30 with TRBJ1-6; TRBD1 is a possible D gene (5 bases). Per germline, CDR1 GTSNPN and CDR2 SVGIG (reference sequence). The CDR3 spans 12 residues. Between the trimmed V and J ends, which lost 7 bases and 7 bases, there was a span of 11 bases. The CDR3 DNA reads TGTGCCTCGAGCGCAGGGAATTCACCCCTCCACTTT. Protein sequence: CASSAGNSPLHF.

This clone was detected once. The chain combines TRBV6-6 with TRBJ1-2, with D maybe TRBD1 (6 bases). This CDR3 is built from 12 residues. Germline assignment: CDR1 MNHNY and CDR2 SVGAGI (reference sequence). Trimming took off 6 bases at V and 7 bases at J, with 12 bases between the two ends. As DNA, the CDR3 is TGTGCCAGCAGACAGGGTAATGGTGGCTACACCTTC. It specifies CASRQGNGGYTF.

V usage is TRBV30 and J usage is TRBJ2-6; TRBD1 is a possible D gene (6 bases). Trimming pared 6 bases from V and 0 bases from J, leaving 9 bases between. The CDR3 is 14 amino acids. Looked up from germline, CDR1 is GTSNPN and CDR2 is SVGIG (reference sequence). The CDR3 sequence: CACRTASGANVLTF. The CDR3 nucleotides read TGTGCCTGCCGGACAGCCTCTGGGGCCAACGTCCTGACTTTC.

The J gene is TRBJ2-7, the V gene TRBV25-1; no reliable D call. Germline assignment: CDR1 MGHDK and CDR2 SYGVNS. Trimming shortened V by 6 bases and J by 4 bases, and 19 bases separated the two germline ends. The CDR3 consists of 15 residues. CDR3 coding DNA: TGTGCCAGCAGCCAACCCTCGCTGGTGGGTTACGAGCAGTACTTC. Residues: CASSQPSLVGYEQYF.

This clone came up a few times. This chain connects TRBV29-1 to TRBJ2-7, with D unclear. Germline V CDR1 and CDR2: SQVTM, ANQGSEA. The CDR3 spans 12 residues. Trimming took 4 bases from V and 2 from J, leaving 9 bases between them. This chain's CDR3 is CSVGNTAYEQYF. CDR3 DNA sequence: TGCAGCGTTGGGAACACAGCCTACGAGCAGTACTTC.

V and J are TRBV6-6 and TRBJ2-3, with D tentatively TRBD1 or TRBD2 (5 bases each). The CDR3 is 14 amino acids. CDR1 and CDR2 from the germline V gene are MNHNY and SVGAGI (reference sequence). Trimming pared 6 bases from V and 6 bases from J, leaving 16 bases between. CDR3 DNA: TGTGCCAGCAGCTGGGGGACCAAAGAGGATACGCAGTATTTT. Translated: CASSWGTKEDTQYF.

Regarding this clone: Distinct nucleotide sequences in the sample also encode this CDR3. The CDR3 region has the DNA TGCGCCAGCAGCTCACGGGACCCGAACACTGAAGCTTTCTTT. It encodes CASSSRDPNTEAFF. The J gene is TRBJ1-1, the V gene TRBV5-1; possibly TRBD1 for D (5 bases). Germline V gene sequence: CDR1 SGHRS, CDR2 YFSETQ. The ends were cut back, 3 bases at V and 1 base at J, with 10 bases in the middle. This CDR3 is 14 amino acids long.

The chain recombines TRBV14 with TRBJ2-6; D is undetermined. This CDR3 is built from 13 residues. Germline V gene data show CDR1 as SGHDN and CDR2 as FVKESK. Between the trimmed V and J ends, which lost 6 bases and 4 bases, there was a span of 7 bases. CDR3 residues: CASSPPGANVLTF. In DNA, the CDR3 is TGTGCCAGCAGTCCCCCGGGGGCCAACGTCCTGACTTTC. The entire variable domain, with the rest obtained from reference TRBV14 and TRBJ2-6, is as follows: EAGVTQFPSHSVIEKGQTVTLRCDPISGHDNLYWYRRVMGKEIKFLLHFVKESKQDESGMPNNRFLAERTGGTYSTLKVQPAELEDSGVYFCASSPPGANVLTFGAGSRLTVL.